This T cell receptor (beta chain) was sequenced for a study of blood T cell repertoires in COVID-19. The wider study: Donors in the United States, Italy and Spain gave samples during acute or convalescent COVID-19. Sample material is recorded as cDNA or gDNA derived from T cells, B-cell-depleted T cells, or PBMCs.

Germline CDR1 reads MDHEN; CDR2 reads SYDVKM. CDR3 length: 16 amino acids. Unmatched junction bases numbered 11, after V lost 5 bases and J lost 5 bases. Authors' processing steps: For nucleated cells, counts were estimated from reference gene primer amplification. Measured with immunoSEQ multiplex PCR; TCRdb has only the in-frame clones, and not every one. V and J calls and clone size are copied from that table; D and trimming were computed from the DNA. The sample yields 160,000 or so clones, roughly four fifths seen once. The sequenced material came from peripheral blood. The TCR originated in a man aged 55 to 70 with active or convalescent COVID-19. This chain uses TRBV28 with TRBJ2-5; TRBD1 aligns across 10 bases. The CDR3 DNA is TGTGCCAGCAGTCCCCCCAGACAGGGGGCAGGGGAGACCCAGTACTTC. Its protein product is CASSPPRQGAGETQYF.